Presented here are 16 T cell receptor beta chains from one specimen sequenced in a study of blood T cells in healthy people across ages. A second PCR of 7 to 11 cycles used a sample-barcoded 5' primer and a J-beta primer mix. TCRdb passed the 5' RACE reads through MiXCR, listing each CDR3 protein once. The sample has about 930,000 distinct CDR3 sequences, 25% to 30% seen once. This sample also appeared in a second study, on T cells of mothers and their children.

Sequenced: blood. The receptors originated from a woman in her forties in good health.

The V and J genes are TRBV28 and TRBJ1-5; 7 positions agree with TRBD1. CDR1 is MDHEN and CDR2 is SYDVKM in the germline V gene. The ends lost 5 bases at V and 7 bases at J; junction bases unmatched: 8. The CDR3 is 14 amino acids. CDR3 amino acids: CASSLQGWRQPQHF. CDR3 coding DNA: TGTGCCAGCAGTCTACAGGGGTGGAGGCAGCCCCAGCATTTT.

The chain employs TRBV24-1 and TRBJ2-1; D not resolved. Germline CDR1 and CDR2: KGHDR and SFDVKD. The CDR3 runs 18 residues. Trimming removed 0 bases from V and 0 bases from J, with 14 bases in between. The CDR3 coding sequence is TGTGCCACCAGTGATTTGCCTACCTCGCTTCGCTCCTACAATGAGCAGTTCTTC. Its translation is CATSDLPTSLRSYNEQFF.

The V call is TRBV2, the J call TRBJ2-5; no clear D gene. Trimming removed 1 base at V and 3 bases at J, with 6 bases between. The CDR3 consists of 13 residues. Germline V gene lookup returns CDR1 SNHLY and CDR2 FYNNEI. CDR3 in DNA: TGTGCCAGCAGTGAAGACCCTGAAGAGACCCAGTACTTC. This encodes CASSEDPEETQYF.

CDR3 sequence (DNA): TGTGCCATCAGTGAAGGAAGGGTATCCCGCTATGGCTACACCTTC. Translation gives CAISEGRVSRYGYTF. The chain uses TRBV10-3 and TRBJ1-2; D gene unclear. V was shortened by 3 bases and J by 4 bases, with 15 bases between the two germline ends. The germline V gene encodes CDR1 ENHRY and CDR2 SYGVKD. This CDR3 is built from 15 residues.

The rearrangement links TRBV7-2 to TRBJ1-5; tentative D call: TRBD1 (6 bases). The ends were cut back, 5 bases at V and 7 bases at J, with 21 bases in the middle. The CDR3 spans 16 residues. Germline CDR1 is SGHTA and CDR2 is FQGNSA. As DNA, the CDR3 is TGTGCCAGCAGCCCAACCCTAAAGCCAGGGGTACAGCCCCAGCATTTT. It specifies CASSPTLKPGVQPQHF. Complete variable domain (other parts from reference TRBV7-2 and TRBJ1-5): GAGVSQSPSNKVTEKGKDVELRCDPISGHTALYWYRQSLGQGLEFLIYFQGNSAPDKSGLPSDRFSAERTGGSVSTLTIQRTQQEDSAVYLCASSPTLKPGVQPQHFGDGTRLSIL.

This clonotype was detected only a few times. Here the CDR3 DNA reads TGTGCCAGCAGCGTAGTCGGGGGGAGGGAAGCTTTCTTT. It specifies CASSVVGGREAFF. The J gene is TRBJ1-1, the V gene TRBV9; maybe TRBD1 (5 bases). The germline CDR1 and CDR2 sequences are SGDLS and YYNGEE. Between the trimmed V and J ends, which lost 0 bases and 8 bases, there was a span of 11 bases. This CDR3 has 13 amino acids.

The rearrangement links TRBV20-1 to TRBJ2-3; TRBD2 matches at 7 bases. From germline, CDR1 is DFQATT and CDR2 SNEGSKA (reference sequence). This CDR3 spans 15 amino acids. Germline trimming cut 2 bases from V and 1 base from J; bases unmatched to any gene: 6. CDR3 loop: CSARRSGAGTDTQYF. As DNA, the CDR3 is TGCAGTGCTAGACGAAGCGGGGCGGGCACAGATACGCAGTATTTT.

CDR3 DNA sequence: TGTGCCAGCAGTCCCTGGACAGGTAGCACAGATACGCAGTATTTT. Its translation is CASSPWTGSTDTQYF. The chain employs TRBV12-3 or TRBV12-4 and TRBJ2-3; 7 nucleotides match TRBD1. The CDR3 sequence is 15 residues long. Unmatched junction bases numbered 5, after V lost 5 bases and J lost 0 bases.

The chain recombines TRBV14 with TRBJ2-5, with 8 bases identical to TRBD1. The CDR3 contains 14 residues. Trimming at V came to 1 base and at J to 7 bases, leaving 5 bases not matched to a gene. Germline lookup yields CDR1 SGHDN and CDR2 FVKESK. The CDR3 loop is CASSQGDRRGTQYF. CDR3 DNA: TGTGCCAGCAGCCAAGGGGACAGGCGGGGGACCCAGTACTTC.

This clonotype was observed a single time. This chain uses TRBV7-8 with TRBJ2-7; D is uncertain. Germline lookup yields CDR1 SGHVS and CDR2 FQNEAQ. Trimming shortened V by 0 bases and J by 5 bases, and 11 bases separated the two germline ends. The CDR3 is made up of 14 amino acids. CDR3 residues: CASSLALRWNEQYF. The CDR3 nucleotides are TGTGCCAGCAGCTTAGCACTACGGTGGAACGAGCAGTACTTC.

The V call is TRBV9, the J call TRBJ2-1, with a weak D call TRBD1 (5 bases). The J call may be wrong; the DNA end is better matched by TRBJ2-7. Germline V CDR1 and CDR2: SGDLS, YYNGEE. This CDR3 contains 15 residues. CDR3 nucleotides: TGTGCCAGCAGCGTACGCGACAGAATCTACAATGAGCAGTACTTC. This encodes CASSVRDRIYNEQYF.

Turning to this clonotype: A much larger clone sits a single nucleotide away, making a read error possible. The chain uses TRBV6-6 and TRBJ1-2; TRBD1 might be the D (5 bases). V was shortened by 3 bases and J by 9 bases, with 14 bases between the two germline ends. The CDR3 sequence is 13 residues long. Looked up from germline, CDR1 is MNHNY and CDR2 is SVGAGI (reference sequence). CDR3 amino acids: CASSYDGGYSYTF. DNA of the CDR3: TGTGCCAGCAGTTATGATGGGGGGTACAGCTACACCTTC.

There are many counts of this clonotype. V and J are TRBV28 and TRBJ2-4; D possibly corresponds to TRBD2 (5 bases). Trimming removed 3 bases from V and 1 base from J, with 10 bases in between. The germline gives CDR1 MDHEN, CDR2 SYDVKM. The CDR3 runs 15 residues. This CDR3 is CASSFEGSAKNIQYF. The CDR3 DNA is TGTGCCAGCAGTTTCGAGGGATCGGCCAAAAACATTCAGTACTTC.

This clonotype was seen a handful of times. The rearrangement joins TRBV11-2 to TRBJ1-2, with D perhaps TRBD1 (6 bases). CDR1 and CDR2 (germline): SGHAT, FQNNGV. CDR3 length: 15 residues. The V end lost 5 bases, the J end lost 8 bases, and 21 bases lay between the germline ends. The CDR3 is CASSPLKDRWDGYTF. CDR3 sequence (DNA): TGTGCCAGCAGCCCCCTTAAAGACAGGTGGGACGGCTACACCTTC. The full variable domain, in which reference TRBV11-2 and TRBJ1-2 provide the parts outside the CDR3, is EAGVAQSPRYKIIEKRQSVAFWCNPISGHATLYWYQQILGQGPKLLIQFQNNGVVDDSQLPKDRFSAERLKGVDSTLKIQPAKLEDSAVYLCASSPLKDRWDGYTFGSGTRLTVV.

The chain combines TRBV5-1 with TRBJ2-5; D is uncertain. Between the trimmed V and J ends, which lost 4 bases and 2 bases, there was a span of 12 bases. Germline V gene sequence: CDR1 SGHRS, CDR2 YFSETQ. The CDR3 spans 14 residues. This chain's CDR3 is CASSVPAPQETQYF. CDR3 nucleotide sequence: TGCGCCAGCAGCGTCCCAGCCCCGCAAGAGACCCAGTACTTC.

This clonotype was seen ten or more times. The rearrangement links TRBV7-2 to TRBJ2-7; 9 bases are a match to TRBD2. The germline V gene encodes CDR1 SGHTA and CDR2 FQGNSA. This CDR3 is built from 16 residues. Trimming removed 1 base from V and 0 bases from J; junction bases left unmatched: 4. The CDR3 sequence: CASSLEAGGLSYEQYF. CDR3 in DNA: TGTGCCAGCAGCTTAGAAGCGGGGGGCCTCTCCTACGAGCAGTACTTC.